These T cell receptor beta chains were read from a single sample in a study of blood T cell repertoires in COVID-19. Sequencing used immunoSEQ multiplex PCR; TCRdb keeps in-frame clones, though not all of them. The data hold some 180,000 clones, with approximately 80% observed a single time. Sequenced input: peripheral blood. All receptors come from a human donor in a cohort sampled during active COVID-19. CDR3s include the opening cysteine and the closing phenylalanine or tryptophan. A D gene is named only where the DNA matches it firmly. Some rows have no size entry. The others give once, few or many, or a class for an expanded clone.

-,TRBJ1-1,-,TRBV10-2,TGCGCCACCCGCCGGGAGAACACTGAAGCTTTCTTT,CATRRENTEAFF
TRBD2,TRBJ2-7,-,TRBV3-1/TRBV3-2,TGTGCCAGCAGCCCTAACAATGGACTAGCGACCTCCGAGCAGTACTTC,CASSPNNGLATSEQYF
TRBD1,TRBJ1-5,few,TRBV19,TGTGCCAGTAGTTTGGGACAGGGGAACAATCAGCCCCAGCATTTT,CASSLGQGNNQPQHF
-,TRBJ1-1,once,TRBV3-1/TRBV3-2,TGTGCCAGCAGCCAAGCGGGTACAGCTTTCTTT,CASSQAGTAFF
-,TRBJ1-2,-,TRBV12-3/TRBV12-4,TGTGCCAGCAGTCTAAGGGGTGGCTACACCTTC,CASSLRGGYTF
TRBD1,TRBJ1-1,-,TRBV7-9,TGTGCCAGCAGCCCTGGACAGGGGAGCACTGAAGCTTTCTTT,CASSPGQGSTEAFF
-,TRBJ2-1,-,TRBV15,TGTGCCACCAGCAGAGAAGTCAGGGGCTACAATGAGCAGTTCTTC,CATSREVRGYNEQFF
-,TRBJ1-1,-,TRBV12-3/TRBV12-4,TGTGCCAGCAGCTCACAGGTTGAAGCTTTCTTT,CASSSQVEAFF
-,TRBJ2-7,-,TRBV6-1,TGTGCCAGCAGTGAAAGATATTTGAGCTACGAGCAGTACTTC,CASSERYLSYEQYF
TRBD1,TRBJ2-5,-,TRBV10-1,TGCGCCAGCAGTGACCGGACAGGGGGCTCGAGTGAGACCCAGTACTTC,CASSDRTGGSSETQYF
-,TRBJ2-6,-,TRBV5-4,TGTGCCAGCAGCTTGACCCAACAGCCTGGGGCCAACGTCCTGACTTTC,CASSLTQQPGANVLTF
-,TRBJ1-2,-,TRBV12-3/TRBV12-4,TGTGCCAGCAGTGTCGGGGATGGCTACACCTTC,CASSVGDGYTF
-,TRBJ1-4,-,TRBV11-3,TGTGCCAGCAGCGGAAGCCGCAGGGTGACTAATGAAAAACTGTTTTTT,CASSGSRRVTNEKLFF
-,TRBJ1-1,few,TRBV6-5,TGTGCCAGCAGTTACCCCGGGACACTGGAAGCTTTCTTT,CASSYPGTLEAFF
-,TRBJ2-7,-,TRBV6-2/TRBV6-3,TGTGCCAGCAGTTTCGCGGGGGCCGCATACGAGCAGTACTTC,CASSFAGAAYEQYF
TRBD1,TRBJ2-1,-,TRBV27,TGTGCCAGCAGTCCCCGGACAGGGGGCCAGAATGAGCAGTTCTTC,CASSPRTGGQNEQFF
-,TRBJ1-1,-,TRBV5-6,TGTGCCAGCAGCTTGGCAGGGATGAACACTGAAGCTTTCTTT,CASSLAGMNTEAFF
-,TRBJ2-1,-,TRBV5-4,TGTGCCAGCAGCTTGACAAATGAGCAGTTCTTC,CASSLTNEQFF
-,TRBJ1-1,-,TRBV7-7,TGTGCTAGCAGTCGTTCTACAGGGAGTGAAGCTTTCTTT,CASSRSTGSEAFF
-,TRBJ1-1,-,TRBV6-5,TGTGCCAGCAGAACATTAGGGGGATGGGCTTTCTTT,CASRTLGGWAFF
-,TRBJ2-7,few,TRBV5-4,TGTGCCAGCAGCTCAGGATCCAGCGGGCTCTACGAGCAGTACTTC,CASSSGSSGLYEQYF
-,TRBJ2-7,-,TRBV5-4,TGTGCCAGCAGCCAAACCGGGACATCGGACGAGCAGTACTTC,CASSQTGTSDEQYF
TRBD1,TRBJ2-1,-,TRBV3-1/TRBV3-2,TGTGCCAGCAGCCTATCGGACAGGGTAGTCAATGAGCAGTTCTTC,CASSLSDRVVNEQFF
-,TRBJ2-2,-,TRBV9,TGTGCCAGCAGCGCCCTGACTAGTTCCGGGGAGCTGTTTTTT,CASSALTSSGELFF
-,TRBJ1-5,-,TRBV21-1,TGTGCCAGCAGCAGAGGACTGACAGGGATCACAAATAGCAATCAGCCCCAGCATTTT,CASSRGLTGITNSNQPQHF
-,TRBJ1-5,-,TRBV2,TGTGCCAGCAGTGAAGCTATTCGGCAGGGGCTTCAGCCCCAGCATTTT,CASSEAIRQGLQPQHF
TRBD1,TRBJ1-1,-,TRBV5-1,TGCGCCAGCAGCTACCGACAGGGGGCCAACACTGAAGCTTTCTTT,CASSYRQGANTEAFF
TRBD1,TRBJ1-6,-,TRBV28,TGTGCCAGCAGTCTCTCATCCGGGACAGGGGGCTCTAATTCACCCCTCCACTTT,CASSLSSGTGGSNSPLHF
TRBD1,TRBJ1-2,-,TRBV19,TGTGCCAGTAGTGCAGACAGGGCCTATGGCTACACCTTC,CASSADRAYGYTF
-,TRBJ1-5,-,TRBV4-2,TGTGCCAGCAGCCAAGATCCCCCCTCCCTGGGCAGGGGAGTTGCTCAGCCCCAGCATTTT,CASSQDPPSLGRGVAQPQHF
-,TRBJ1-1,-,TRBV18,TGTGCCAGCTCGCGGATCGAGAACACTGAAGCTTTCTTT,CASSRIENTEAFF
TRBD1,TRBJ1-1,few,TRBV7-9,TGTGCCAGCAGCTACCGACAGGGCGACACTGAAGCTTTCTTT,CASSYRQGDTEAFF
TRBD2,TRBJ2-1,-,TRBV4-1,TGCGCCAGCAGCCAGCCGCGGGGGGTGGGCAATGAGCAGTTCTTC,CASSQPRGVGNEQFF
TRBD1,TRBJ2-5,once,TRBV18,TGTGCCAGCTCACCATTTTCGACAGGGGAGACCCAGTACTTC,CASSPFSTGETQYF